This note documents a single T cell receptor beta chain sequence. Antigen: not known. MiXCR was run by TCRdb on the reads, yielding one entry per CDR3 protein. Of approximately 500,000 distinct CDR3 sequences in the sample, more than 15% were seen once. The source of the sample is a study of T cell repertoires in cytomegalovirus infection. Study-level information: An indication of both CMV infection and matching HLA type came from public TCR beta signatures. The study's findings and limits: Carriage of CMV together with the relevant HLA was identifiable through cumulative public TCR beta family frequency. Dominating the ex vivo response were TCR beta clonotypes that were CMV-specific and HLA-C-restricted.

The TCR originated in a human donor in good health (CMV status not recorded). Some clones in this sample may be carry-over from other donors' samples. Sequenced sample: CD8+ T cells from PBMCs.

CDR3 sequence (DNA): TGTGCCAGCAGCTTAGCTACAGGGGTAGGCCAAGAGACCCAGTACTTC. The encoded protein is CASSLATGVGQETQYF. V and J are TRBV7-9 and TRBJ2-5; TRBD1 matches at 7 bases. The junction had 5 bases not matched to a gene; V was cut back by 0 bases and J by 1 base. The CDR3 sequence is 16 residues long. Germline values: CDR1 SEHNR, CDR2 FQNEAQ (reference sequence).